This entry describes one T cell receptor (beta chain). Some clones are missing from TCRdb's copy, which holds only in-frame ones; the method was immunoSEQ multiplex PCR. The sample contains about 400,000 clones, approximately 90% of which appear only once. Treatment in this sample: approximately 18 received Ad26.COV2.S at low or high dose, single or two shots; several received placebo; per-sample allocation not given. Sampling happened 63 days after the first vaccine or placebo injection. The vaccine antigen was prefusion-stabilized Wuhan SARS-CoV-2 spike. These data originate in a study of Ad26.COV2.S vaccination and SARS-CoV-2 variants. Unmatched junction bases numbered 6, after V lost 3 bases and J lost 13 bases. CDR1 and CDR2 from the germline V gene are MGHRA and YSYEKL. CDR3 length: 12 residues.

Sequenced here: peripheral blood, sampled in a trial of Ad26.COV2.S vaccine versus placebo. The chain uses TRBV4-1 and TRBJ2-3; 8 bases are shared with TRBD1. The origin of this receptor is a person aged 18 to 65 who received the Ad26.COV2.S COVID-19 vaccine or a placebo. This CDR3 is CASSQETGVKYF. CDR3 coding DNA: TGCGCCAGCAGCCAGGAGACAGGGGTAAAGTATTTT.